The TCR beta chain under discussion was sequenced for a study of blood T cell repertoires in COVID-19. Looking at the study overall: The origin of the acute and convalescent COVID-19 samples was the United States, Italy and Spain. T cells, B-cell-depleted T cells, or PBMCs supplied cDNA or gDNA.

The CDR3 covers 13 residues. V lost 4 bases and J lost 4, with 11 bases in between. Germline CDR1 is SEHNR and CDR2 is FQNEAQ (reference sequence). Authors' data handling: Amplification from reference gene primers served as the basis for estimated nucleated cell counts. Sequencing used immunoSEQ multiplex PCR; TCRdb keeps in-frame clones, though not all of them. V and J calls and clone size are given by that table; D and trimming were obtained from the DNA. The table has more than 95,000 clones, over 75% seen once. Material: peripheral blood. The clonotype originates from a woman aged 80 or over with acute or convalescent COVID-19. The chain links TRBV7-9 to TRBJ2-7, with D hard to call. This CDR3 reads CASSSRVSYEQYF. The CDR3 bases are TGTGCCAGCAGCTCACGGGTTTCTTACGAGCAGTACTTC.